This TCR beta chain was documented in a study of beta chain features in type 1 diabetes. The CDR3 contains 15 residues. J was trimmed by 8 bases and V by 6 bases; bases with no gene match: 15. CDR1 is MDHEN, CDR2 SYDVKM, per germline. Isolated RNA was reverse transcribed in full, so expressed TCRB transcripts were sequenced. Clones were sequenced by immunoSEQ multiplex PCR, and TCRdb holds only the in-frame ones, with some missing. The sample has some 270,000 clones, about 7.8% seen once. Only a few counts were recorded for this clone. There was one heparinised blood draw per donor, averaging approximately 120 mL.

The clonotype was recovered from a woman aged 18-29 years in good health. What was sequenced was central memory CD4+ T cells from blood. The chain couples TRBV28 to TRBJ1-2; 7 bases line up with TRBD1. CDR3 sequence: CASSPDVWQGGGYTF. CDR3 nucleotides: TGTGCCAGCAGCCCCGACGTTTGGCAGGGGGGCGGCTACACCTTC.